By sample fraction, the clone carrying this T cell receptor beta chain is medium-sized. Its antigen is as yet unknown. As for time point: sample taken at primary tumor resection. Samples came from some 73 TRACERx patients with untreated early-stage lung cancer. Whole RNA, isolated from tumor, nontumor lung or frozen PBMC, was sequenced without prior sorting. This sample was taken from a study of spatial heterogeneity in lung cancer. Study-wide findings and caveats: Mutation counts in tumors were tracked by counts of expanded intratumoral alpha and beta TCRs.

Unique molecular identifiers tagged every individual TCR cDNA molecule. MiXCR was run by TCRdb on the 5' RACE reads, yielding one entry per CDR3 protein. In the table there are 5,000 to 6,000 distinct CDR3 sequences, under 20% of which are singletons. Germline CDR1 reads KGHSH; CDR2 reads LQKENI. V was shortened by 5 bases and J by 3 bases, with 17 bases between the two germline ends. There are 16 residues in the CDR3. This chain connects TRBV18 to TRBJ2-1; TRBD2 is a possible D gene (6 bases). The specimen comprised lung tumor tissue, sampled at surgery. The TCR originated in a male donor with early-stage non-small cell lung cancer. CDR3 bases: TGTGCCAGCTCATTTCGCCGGGACTCCGTCTACAATGAGCAGTTCTTC. This codes for CASSFRRDSVYNEQFF.